This passage covers 18 T cell receptor beta chains from one sample sequenced in a study of CD4 T cells in relation to SARS-CoV-2 and coronaviruses. For these TCRs, the target antigens are not known. Profiled with immunoSEQ multiplex PCR; TCRdb holds only in-frame clones, not every one. The sample includes around 18,000 clones, about 80% of them seen just once. The unexposed donors gave CD4+ T cells in about 2011-2019, prior to COVID-19. Isolation of CD4+ T cells took place after around eleven days in culture. The sample taken for sequencing was CD4+ T cells from PBMCs, cultured in vitro. Receptors were obtained from a human donor in good health.

Only a few counts were recorded for this clone. The genes are TRBV28 and TRBJ1-1; 7 bases align to TRBD1. Germline V gene lookup returns CDR1 MDHEN and CDR2 SYDVKM. The CDR3 has 13 amino acids. With 7 bases clipped from V and 6 bases from J, the junction kept 8 bases outside the gene matches. The CDR3 here is CASNRGIIAEAFF. The CDR3 nucleotides are TGTGCCAGCAACAGGGGAATAATTGCTGAAGCTTTCTTT.

This sequence joins TRBV6-1 and TRBJ2-7; D might be TRBD1 or TRBD2, each matching 5 bases. The V and J ends lost 2 bases and 5 bases respectively, with 13 bases between them. This CDR3 contains 14 residues. Per germline, CDR1 MNHNS and CDR2 SASEGT. The CDR3 spells CASSESWGRNEQYF. As DNA, the CDR3 is TGTGCCAGCAGTGAAAGCTGGGGACGCAACGAGCAGTACTTC.

The chain combines TRBV12-1 with TRBJ2-7; TRBD1 is the table's D call and was not checked against the DNA. TRBV12-1 is reported as a pseudogene. The CDR3 spans 15 residues. The CDR3 protein is CASSFYRGNTYEQYF. In DNA, the CDR3 is TGTGCCAGCAGCTTCTACAGGGGGAACACCTACGAGCAGTACTTC.

The CDR3 spells CASSILGQGYEQYF. The DNA of the CDR3 is TGTGCCAGTAGTATACTGGGACAGGGGTACGAGCAGTACTTC. This chain uses TRBV19 with TRBJ2-7, with TRBD1 identical over 10 bases. The CDR3 runs 14 residues. With V trimmed by 2 bases and J by 4 bases, 2 bases remained unmatched. The germline CDR1 and CDR2 sequences are LNHDA and SQIVND (reference sequence). Using reference TRBV19 and TRBJ2-7 for the parts outside the CDR3, the full variable domain is DGGITQSPKYLFRKEGQNVTLSCEQNLNHDAMYWYRQDPGQGLRLIYYSQIVNDFQKGDIAEGYSVSREKKESFPLTVTSAQKNPTAFYLCASSILGQGYEQYFGPGTRLTVT.

The CDR3 sequence is CASSPGRTGANVLTF. CDR3 coding DNA: TGCGCCAGCAGCCCCGGACGGACTGGGGCCAACGTCCTGACTTTC. The genes are TRBV5-1 and TRBJ2-6; D gene uncertain. The V and J ends lost 4 bases and 2 bases respectively, with 10 bases between them. Germline CDR1 SGHRS, CDR2 YFSETQ. The CDR3 extends over 15 amino acids.

The chain uses TRBV2 and TRBJ2-5; weak D call: TRBD2 (5 bases). Germline CDR1 is SNHLY and CDR2 is FYNNEI. The CDR3 length is 14 residues. Trimming took off 4 bases at V and 1 base at J, with 10 bases between the two ends. This chain's CDR3 is CASSAVLAQETQYF. The CDR3 nucleotides are TGTGCCAGCAGTGCGGTCCTAGCCCAAGAGACCCAGTACTTC.

J is TRBJ2-1 and V is TRBV25-1; TRBD2 matches 11 bases. The CDR3 contains 15 residues. The germline V gene encodes CDR1 MGHDK and CDR2 SYGVNS. The junction had 5 bases not matched to a gene; V was cut back by 6 bases and J by 4 bases. This CDR3 reads CASSQSSGRYNEQFF. The CDR3 nucleotides are TGTGCCAGCAGCCAATCTAGCGGGAGGTACAATGAGCAGTTCTTC.

The V gene is TRBV5-1, the J gene TRBJ1-2, with 7 bases lining up with TRBD1. The CDR3 runs to 15 residues. With 4 bases clipped from V and 1 base from J, the junction kept 7 bases outside the gene matches. Per the germline V gene, CDR1 is SGHRS and CDR2 is YFSETQ. The CDR3 DNA follows: TGCGCCAGCAGCCAGGGACAGTTTTTTAACTATGGCTACACCTTC. It encodes CASSQGQFFNYGYTF.

This chain's CDR3 is CASSPSDTEAFF. CDR3 nucleotide sequence: TGTGCCAGTAGCCCCTCGGATACTGAAGCTTTCTTT. The chain uses TRBV19 and TRBJ1-1, with D unclear. V lost 6 bases, J lost 5 bases, and 10 bases lay in between. There are 12 residues in the CDR3. Germline lookup yields CDR1 LNHDA and CDR2 SQIVND (reference sequence).

V usage is TRBV30 and J usage is TRBJ1-5; possibly TRBD1 for D (5 bases). Germline lookup yields CDR1 GTSNPN and CDR2 SVGIG (reference sequence). V was trimmed by 0 bases and J by 7 bases, leaving 16 bases between them. The CDR3 has 15 amino acids. The CDR3 protein is CAWSVRDRGGQPQHF. DNA of the CDR3: TGTGCCTGGAGTGTCCGGGACCGAGGCGGGCAGCCCCAGCATTTT. The entire variable domain, with the rest obtained from reference TRBV30 and TRBJ1-5, is as follows: SQTIHQWPATLVQPVGSPLSLECTVEGTSNPNLYWYRQAAGRGLQLLFYSVGIGQISSEVPQNLSASRPQDRQFILSSKKLLLSDSGFYLCAWSVRDRGGQPQHFGDGTRLSIL.

The sample holds a few counts of this clone. The V and J genes are TRBV19 and TRBJ2-7; TRBD2 matches 7 bases. This CDR3 is 14 amino acids long. The J segment lost 12 bases and the V segment lost 5 bases, leaving 16 bases of the junction unmatched. Germline CDR1 is LNHDA and CDR2 is SQIVND (reference sequence). The CDR3 DNA is TGTGCCAGTAGTCCAGATCCGAGCGGGACCGTGGGGTACTTC. Translation: CASSPDPSGTVGYF.

J is TRBJ2-5 and V is TRBV6-5; possibly TRBD2 for D (5 bases). The CDR3 consists of 15 residues. Trimming cost V 5 bases and J 5 bases, with 18 bases left between them. Germline assignment: CDR1 MNHEY and CDR2 SVGAGI. The CDR3 sequence: CASSPRTGLGETQYF. The CDR3 bases are TGTGCCAGCAGTCCACGGACTGGGCTGGGGGAGACCCAGTACTTC.

This clone has a handful of counts. V gene TRBV6-4 combines with J gene TRBJ2-1; TRBD2 matches 9 bases. The junction had 4 bases not matched to a gene; V was cut back by 0 bases and J by 4 bases. This CDR3 contains 16 residues. Germline values: CDR1 MRHNA, CDR2 SNTAGT. The CDR3 region is CASSDSTSGDYNEQFF. CDR3 bases: TGTGCCAGCAGTGACTCGACTAGCGGTGATTACAATGAGCAGTTCTTC.

Only one count was recorded for this clone. The chain carries TRBV19 and TRBJ2-7, with D possibly called TRBD1 or TRBD2 (5 bases each). CDR1 and CDR2 (germline): LNHDA, SQIVND (reference sequence). This CDR3 has 15 amino acids. V shed 5 bases and J shed 4 bases, with 18 bases lying between them. The CDR3: CASSPSPDTKYEQYF. The CDR3, as DNA: TGTGCCAGTAGTCCTAGCCCGGACACGAAATACGAGCAGTACTTC.

The V and J genes are TRBV14 and TRBJ2-1; D is undetermined. V lost 3 bases, J lost 9 bases, and 12 bases lay in between. Germline lookup yields CDR1 SGHDN and CDR2 FVKESK. CDR3 size: 13 residues. CDR3 protein: CASSHLDKGEQFF. Here the CDR3 DNA reads TGTGCCAGCAGCCATCTCGACAAAGGTGAGCAGTTCTTC.

The chain is built from TRBV11-2 and TRBJ2-1, with 14 nucleotides matching TRBD2. The CDR3 spans 17 residues. Germline CDR1 SGHAT, CDR2 FQNNGV. The trim removed 1 base at V and 9 bases at J, leaving 8 bases unmatched. The DNA of the CDR3 is TGTGCCAGCAGCTTAGGCCCCGGGACTAGCGGGAGCGGTGAGCAGTTCTTC. Translation gives CASSLGPGTSGSGEQFF.

The CDR3 sequence: CASSSTSQLGDTQYF. The CDR3 DNA follows: TGTGCCAGCAGCTCGACTAGTCAACTCGGGGATACGCAGTATTTT. The gene calls are TRBV7-7 and TRBJ2-3, with D possibly being TRBD2 (6 bases). CDR1 is SSHAT and CDR2 is FNYEAQ in the germline V gene (reference sequence). Deletions cut 4 bases from V and 6 bases from J, with 17 bases between. The CDR3 sequence is 15 residues long.

The DNA of the CDR3 is TGCAGCGTTACCCGGACAGGTGGGAACACTGAAGCTTTCTTT. It translates to CSVTRTGGNTEAFF. The V and J genes are TRBV29-1 and TRBJ1-1; TRBD1 agrees at 7 bases. The CDR3 has 14 amino acids. Germline lookup yields CDR1 SQVTM and CDR2 ANQGSEA. V shed 5 bases and J 1 base; nucleotides not matched to a gene: 7.